A single sample gave rise to the 9 T cell receptor beta chains below, sequenced in a study of cytomegalovirus exposure and HLA in healthy donors. Vbeta (60) and Jbeta (13) primers were used in the PCR. The assay was immunoSEQ multiplex PCR, and TCRdb's table has in-frame clones only and misses some. The profile shows 200,000 to 250,000 clones, 82% of them singletons. Material: PBMCs. The receptors here all came from a woman aged 40 to 50 in good health and CMV-seropositive.

This clone has just one count. The rearrangement uses TRBV12-5 and TRBJ1-2; no definite D call. CDR1 and CDR2 (germline): LGHNT, FRNRAP. V was pared by 8 bases and J by 3 bases, with 7 bases between. The CDR3 is 11 amino acids. The CDR3 region has the DNA TGTGCTAGTAAGAGTTACTATGGCTACACCTTC. It specifies CASKSYYGYTF.

The chain employs TRBV7-9 and TRBJ1-1, with 8 bases that match TRBD1. With V trimmed by 3 bases and J by 6 bases, 3 bases remained unmatched. Germline V gene sequence: CDR1 SEHNR, CDR2 FQNEAQ (reference sequence). This CDR3 is 13 amino acids long. In DNA, the CDR3 is TGTGCCAGCAGCTTCGGCAGGGGGCCTGAAGCTTTCTTT. This gives the protein CASSFGRGPEAFF. The whole variable domain, filled in from reference TRBV7-9 and TRBJ1-1, reads DTGVSQNPRHKITKRGQNVTFRCDPISEHNRLYWYRQTLGQGPEFLTYFQNEAQLEKSRLLSDRFSAERPKGSFSTLEIQRTEQGDSAMYLCASSFGRGPEAFFGQGTRLTVV.

The V and J genes are TRBV19 and TRBJ2-7; a weak D match, TRBD2 (5 bases). CDR1 and CDR2 from the germline V gene are LNHDA and SQIVND (reference sequence). V was clipped by 3 bases and J by 8 bases, with 8 bases between them. The CDR3 runs to 11 residues. This CDR3 reads CASSISGKQYF. Here the CDR3 DNA reads TGTGCCAGTAGTATCAGCGGAAAGCAGTACTTC.

The rearrangement links TRBV5-6 to TRBJ2-2, with 9 positions matching TRBD2. Trimming removed 4 bases from V and 5 bases from J; junction bases left unmatched: 6. This CDR3 has 15 amino acids. Per the germline V gene, CDR1 is SGHDT and CDR2 is YYEEEE. For the CDR3, the DNA is TGTGCCAGCAGCCGCGGGACTAGCATTACCGGGGAGCTGTTTTTT. It yields the protein CASSRGTSITGELFF.

To note about this clone: Other DNA sequences in the sample encode the same CDR3. The gene calls are TRBV7-8 and TRBJ1-6; TRBD1 matches 9 bases. V lost 3 bases, J lost 7 bases, and 10 bases stayed unmatched. This CDR3 comprises 17 residues. The V gene's germline CDR1 is SGHVS and CDR2 FQNEAQ. The CDR3: CASSFGGTGGINSPLHF. The DNA for the CDR3 is TGTGCCAGCAGCTTTGGGGGAACAGGGGGCATAAATTCACCCCTCCACTTT.

The CDR3 sequence is CASSALVGGGETQYF. Written as DNA, the CDR3 is TGTGCCAGCAGCGCCCTCGTGGGAGGGGGAGAGACCCAGTACTTC. The rearrangement joins TRBV9 to TRBJ2-5, with a weak D call TRBD2 (7 bases). Germline-derived CDR1 and CDR2 are SGDLS and YYNGEE. The CDR3 sequence is 15 residues long. The V gene lost 3 bases and the J gene lost 4 bases, with 16 bases spanning the gap.

This clone occurred once. The CDR3 loop is CASSLRANTGELFF. In nucleotides, the CDR3 is TGTGCCAGCAGTCTCAGGGCGAACACCGGGGAGCTGTTTTTT. This rearrangement joins TRBV27 to TRBJ2-2; D possibly corresponds to TRBD1 (5 bases). Germline lookup yields CDR1 MNHEY and CDR2 SMNVEV (reference sequence). This CDR3 spans 14 amino acids. Trimming removed 5 bases at V and 0 bases at J, with 7 bases between.

This clone was seen more than once but under ten times. The V and J genes are TRBV5-1 and TRBJ2-5, with D possibly being TRBD1 (5 bases). The CDR3 is 15 residues long. V lost 0 bases, J lost 3 bases, and 12 bases lay in between. CDR1 is SGHRS and CDR2 is YFSETQ in the germline V gene. The CDR3 loop reads CASSLAAGLKETQYF. In DNA form, the CDR3 reads TGCGCCAGCAGCTTGGCGGCAGGGCTAAAAGAGACCCAGTACTTC.

The chain recombines TRBV5-8 with TRBJ1-5; 9 bases align to TRBD1. Trimming at V came to 2 bases and at J to 7 bases, leaving 10 bases not matched to a gene. The CDR3 length is 16 residues. CDR1 is SGHTS and CDR2 is YDEGEE in the germline V gene. The CDR3 loop is CASSFQGTGTRQPQHF. In DNA, the CDR3 is TGTGCCAGCAGCTTTCAGGGGACAGGGACAAGGCAGCCCCAGCATTTT.